This is a list of T cell receptor beta chains from one sample in a study of T-cell memory formation after mild COVID-19. One entry per CDR3 protein results from TCRdb running MiXCR on the 5' RACE reads. The sample includes approximately 260,000 distinct CDR3 sequences, over 15% of them seen just once. Sequences were obtained from PBMCs or a T cell subset sorted from them (not recorded which). The receptors stem from a man younger than 35 who had mild COVID-19 (a few samples of this study predate the infection). Cell type and time point are not known. The CDR3 runs from the conserved cysteine through the conserved F or W. The D gene is left open where the match is weak. Size tells how often a clone was seen (once, few, many) or the class of an expanded clone, and some rows leave it out.

abundance: .
v_gene: TRBV4-1
j_gene: TRBJ2-3
d_gene: TRBD2
CDR3nt: TGCGCCAGCAGCCAAGAGGGAATAGCGGGGGGAGATACGCAGTATTTT
CDR3aa: CASSQEGIAGGDTQYF

abundance: .
v_gene: TRBV24-1
j_gene: TRBJ2-7
d_gene: TRBD2
CDR3nt: TGTGCCACCAGTGACCCGCTGACTAGCGACGGGCCCTACGAGCAGTACTTC
CDR3aa: CATSDPLTSDGPYEQYF

abundance: .
v_gene: TRBV20-1
j_gene: TRBJ2-1
d_gene: TRBD1
CDR3nt: TGCAGTGCTCCGGGACAGGGGTCGTACAATGAGCAGTTCTTC
CDR3aa: CSAPGQGSYNEQFF

abundance: few
v_gene: TRBV7-9
j_gene: TRBJ2-3
d_gene: .
CDR3nt: TGTGCCAGCAGCTTAGGGGCGAATACGCAGTATTTT
CDR3aa: CASSLGANTQYF

abundance: few
v_gene: TRBV7-9
j_gene: TRBJ2-1
d_gene: .
CDR3nt: TGTGCCAGCAGCCAGGGCCGACTAGAGCAGTTCTTC
CDR3aa: CASSQGRLEQFF

abundance: .
v_gene: TRBV10-3
j_gene: TRBJ1-2
d_gene: .
CDR3nt: TGTGCCATCAGTGACCCGACAGGTTACTATGGCTACACCTTC
CDR3aa: CAISDPTGYYGYTF

abundance: few
v_gene: TRBV29-1
j_gene: TRBJ2-1
d_gene: .
CDR3nt: TGCAGCGCCCGGGGGCCCTGGGGGGATGAGCAGTTCTTC
CDR3aa: CSARGPWGDEQFF

abundance: .
v_gene: TRBV27
j_gene: TRBJ2-2
d_gene: .
CDR3nt: TGTGCCAGCAGTTTATATTTGGACAACCCCTTCACCGGGGAGCTGTTTTTT
CDR3aa: CASSLYLDNPFTGELFF

abundance: few
v_gene: TRBV5-1
j_gene: TRBJ1-2
d_gene: .
CDR3nt: TGCGCCAGCAGCTTGGGCCGGGTTTACGGCTATGGCTACACCTTC
CDR3aa: CASSLGRVYGYGYTF

abundance: .
v_gene: TRBV7-9
j_gene: TRBJ1-6
d_gene: .
CDR3nt: TGTGCCAGCAGCCCGGGATCGGCGTCAGATTCACCCCTCCACTTT
CDR3aa: CASSPGSASDSPLHF

abundance: few
v_gene: TRBV5-6
j_gene: TRBJ2-2
d_gene: .
CDR3nt: TGTGCCAGCAGTGATACCGGGGCCGTGGAGCTGTTTTTT
CDR3aa: CASSDTGAVELFF

abundance: .
v_gene: TRBV7-2
j_gene: TRBJ2-3
d_gene: TRBD2
CDR3nt: TGTGCCAGCAGCCCGATCGGACTAGCGGGGGCGAGGGAGCAGTATTTT
CDR3aa: CASSPIGLAGAREQYF

abundance: few
v_gene: TRBV6-2/TRBV6-3
j_gene: TRBJ2-5
d_gene: TRBD1
CDR3nt: TGTGCCAGCAGGGCCAGGGGGCCAGAGACCCAGTACTTC
CDR3aa: CASRARGPETQYF

abundance: many
v_gene: TRBV4-1
j_gene: TRBJ1-1
d_gene: .
CDR3nt: TGCGCCAGCAGCTCCGGGACGGAAGCTTTCTTT
CDR3aa: CASSSGTEAFF

abundance: many
v_gene: TRBV2
j_gene: TRBJ2-3
d_gene: .
CDR3nt: TGTGCCAATGGGGGTACAGATACGCAGTATTTT
CDR3aa: CANGGTDTQYF

abundance: few
v_gene: TRBV6-5
j_gene: TRBJ2-7
d_gene: TRBD1
CDR3nt: TGTGCCAGCAGTTCCGGGACAGGGCTCTACGAGCAGTACTTC
CDR3aa: CASSSGTGLYEQYF

abundance: .
v_gene: TRBV11-2
j_gene: TRBJ2-1
d_gene: TRBD1
CDR3nt: TGTGCCAGCAGCTTAGATCGGACAGGGTACAATGAGAAGTTCTTC
CDR3aa: CASSLDRTGYNEKFF

abundance: many
v_gene: TRBV5-4
j_gene: TRBJ2-3
d_gene: .
CDR3nt: TGTGCCAGCAGCTTGGCCGGGTCACAGAGCACAGATACGCAGTATTTT
CDR3aa: CASSLAGSQSTDTQYF

abundance: few
v_gene: TRBV7-8
j_gene: TRBJ2-2
d_gene: TRBD1
CDR3nt: TGTGCCAGCAGCATCCGGGACAGGGAGAACACCGGGGAGCTGTTTTTT
CDR3aa: CASSIRDRENTGELFF

abundance: few
v_gene: TRBV28
j_gene: TRBJ1-6
d_gene: .
CDR3nt: TGTGCCAGCAGTTTAAGATTTAGGCGGGCAGATAATTCACCCCTCCACTTT
CDR3aa: CASSLRFRRADNSPLHF

abundance: .
v_gene: TRBV7-9
j_gene: TRBJ2-7
d_gene: .
CDR3nt: TGTGCCAGCAGCTCCCCGGTGACAGACCCTAGGGAGCAGTACTTC
CDR3aa: CASSSPVTDPREQYF

abundance: few
v_gene: TRBV5-1
j_gene: TRBJ2-1
d_gene: .
CDR3nt: TGCGCCAGCAGCCGGGAGACGGAATACAATGAGCAGTTCTTC
CDR3aa: CASSRETEYNEQFF

abundance: .
v_gene: TRBV4-2
j_gene: TRBJ2-1
d_gene: .
CDR3nt: TGTGCCAGCAACGAGGGCGACAACTCCTACAATGAGCAGTTCTTC
CDR3aa: CASNEGDNSYNEQFF

abundance: few
v_gene: TRBV18
j_gene: TRBJ2-3
d_gene: .
CDR3nt: TGTGCCAGCTCACCAGGGGCAGGACGAGATACGCAGTATTTT
CDR3aa: CASSPGAGRDTQYF

abundance: few
v_gene: TRBV5-1
j_gene: TRBJ2-3
d_gene: TRBD2
CDR3nt: TGCGCCAGCACGCCACTAGCGGGGGTAGATACGCAGTATTTT
CDR3aa: CASTPLAGVDTQYF

abundance: .
v_gene: TRBV5-1
j_gene: TRBJ1-1
d_gene: .
CDR3nt: TGCGCCAGCAGCCCACGCGGACGGGGATTGAACACTGAAGCTTTCTTT
CDR3aa: CASSPRGRGLNTEAFF

abundance: few
v_gene: TRBV7-3
j_gene: TRBJ1-2
d_gene: TRBD1
CDR3nt: TGTGCCAGCAGCTTTGGGACAGGGGAAAGGCCCTACACCTTC
CDR3aa: CASSFGTGERPYTF

abundance: .
v_gene: TRBV20-1
j_gene: TRBJ2-5
d_gene: TRBD1
CDR3nt: TGCAGTGCCGAGGACAGGGGAAGCCAAGAGACCCAGTACTTC
CDR3aa: CSAEDRGSQETQYF

abundance: .
v_gene: TRBV7-2
j_gene: TRBJ2-1
d_gene: TRBD2
CDR3nt: TGTGCCAGCAGCCACCGCGCGGGACTAGCGGGGGGGAGCTCCTACAATGAGCAGTTCTTC
CDR3aa: CASSHRAGLAGGSSYNEQFF

abundance: few
v_gene: TRBV20-1
j_gene: TRBJ2-7
d_gene: TRBD1
CDR3nt: TGCAGTGCCCCCCGGACAGGGTCGGTGGAGCAGTACTTC
CDR3aa: CSAPRTGSVEQYF

abundance: .
v_gene: TRBV6-6
j_gene: TRBJ2-5
d_gene: TRBD2
CDR3nt: TGTGCCAGCATTCGTAGGACTAGACAAGAGACCCAGTACTTC
CDR3aa: CASIRRTRQETQYF

abundance: few
v_gene: TRBV4-2
j_gene: TRBJ2-4
d_gene: TRBD2
CDR3nt: TGTGCCAGCAGCCAAGTGACGCGGGGGGAAGCCAAAAACATTCAGTACTTC
CDR3aa: CASSQVTRGEAKNIQYF

abundance: many
v_gene: TRBV5-1
j_gene: TRBJ2-3
d_gene: .
CDR3nt: TGCGCCAGCAGCCCCCGGAGCGGGGATACGCAGTATTTT
CDR3aa: CASSPRSGDTQYF

abundance: .
v_gene: TRBV3-1
j_gene: TRBJ1-1
d_gene: .
CDR3nt: TGTGCCAGCAGCCAAGATGGTCAGGGAATTACTTTCTTT
CDR3aa: CASSQDGQGITFF

abundance: few
v_gene: TRBV5-1
j_gene: TRBJ2-1
d_gene: .
CDR3nt: TGCGCCAGCAGCTCAGAAACGGGATCGGGGGTGAATGAGCAGTTCTTC
CDR3aa: CASSSETGSGVNEQFF

abundance: few
v_gene: TRBV7-8
j_gene: TRBJ2-1
d_gene: TRBD2
CDR3nt: TGTGCCAGCAGCCAGCGGACTAGCGGGGTTTACAATGAGCAGTTCTTC
CDR3aa: CASSQRTSGVYNEQFF

abundance: .
v_gene: TRBV28
j_gene: TRBJ2-5
d_gene: TRBD1
CDR3nt: TGTGCCAGCAGGCCGGACAGGGAAGACATGGAGACCCAGTACTTC
CDR3aa: CASRPDREDMETQYF

abundance: .
v_gene: TRBV6-6
j_gene: TRBJ1-1
d_gene: .
CDR3nt: TGTGCCAGCAGTTACTGGGCAGGGAAGAACACTGAAGCTTTCTTT
CDR3aa: CASSYWAGKNTEAFF

abundance: .
v_gene: TRBV4-3
j_gene: TRBJ1-4
d_gene: TRBD1
CDR3nt: TGCGCCAGCAGCACTAAACAGGGGGTAGAAGAAAAACTGTTTTTT
CDR3aa: CASSTKQGVEEKLFF

abundance: many
v_gene: TRBV15
j_gene: TRBJ2-6
d_gene: .
CDR3nt: TGTGCCACCCTAGACAGTGTCTTTGGGGCCAACGTCCTGACTTTC
CDR3aa: CATLDSVFGANVLTF

abundance: .
v_gene: TRBV7-9
j_gene: TRBJ1-2
d_gene: TRBD1
CDR3nt: TGTGCCAGCAGCTCCCGGACAGGTTCCAACTATGGCTACACCTTC
CDR3aa: CASSSRTGSNYGYTF

abundance: many
v_gene: TRBV11-3
j_gene: TRBJ2-5
d_gene: .
CDR3nt: TGTGCCAGCAGCCAGGGGCAAGAGACCCAGTACTTC
CDR3aa: CASSQGQETQYF

abundance: .
v_gene: TRBV4-1
j_gene: TRBJ1-5
d_gene: .
CDR3nt: TGCGCCAGCAGCCAAGCACGGGTCAATCAGCCCCAGCATTTT
CDR3aa: CASSQARVNQPQHF

abundance: .
v_gene: TRBV10-3
j_gene: TRBJ1-5
d_gene: .
CDR3nt: TGTGCCATCAGTGTCAATGACGGTTTGAGGCCCCAGCATTTT
CDR3aa: CAISVNDGLRPQHF

abundance: few
v_gene: TRBV4-1
j_gene: TRBJ2-5
d_gene: .
CDR3nt: TGCGCCAGCAGCCAAGAAGGGACATTTATGGAGACCCAGTACTTC
CDR3aa: CASSQEGTFMETQYF

abundance: many
v_gene: TRBV5-6
j_gene: TRBJ2-4
d_gene: .
CDR3nt: TGTGCCAGCAGCTTGGCCGGAGGGATGGGAAACATTCAGTACTTC
CDR3aa: CASSLAGGMGNIQYF

abundance: .
v_gene: TRBV5-1
j_gene: TRBJ2-2
d_gene: TRBD1
CDR3nt: TGCGCCAGCAGCCACCGGACAGGGGGTTCCGGGGAGCTGTTTTTT
CDR3aa: CASSHRTGGSGELFF

abundance: .
v_gene: TRBV6-2/TRBV6-3
j_gene: TRBJ1-2
d_gene: TRBD1
CDR3nt: TGTGCCAGCAGCCGTCCGGACAGGGCCAGAGGTGGCTACACCTTC
CDR3aa: CASSRPDRARGGYTF

abundance: .
v_gene: TRBV5-1
j_gene: TRBJ2-5
d_gene: TRBD2
CDR3nt: TGCGCCAGCAAAACCGGCGGGGGTGAAGAGACCCAGTACTTC
CDR3aa: CASKTGGGEETQYF

abundance: .
v_gene: TRBV29-1
j_gene: TRBJ1-4
d_gene: .
CDR3nt: TGCAGCCCACGGGCGGCAACTAATGAAAAACTGTTTTTT
CDR3aa: CSPRAATNEKLFF

abundance: .
v_gene: TRBV6-1
j_gene: TRBJ2-4
d_gene: .
CDR3nt: TGTGCCAGCAGTCCGGTAGCCAAAAACATTCAGTACTTC
CDR3aa: CASSPVAKNIQYF

abundance: .
v_gene: TRBV4-3
j_gene: TRBJ2-2
d_gene: .
CDR3nt: TGCGCCAGCAGCCAAGATGGGAGGAGGAACACCGGGGAGCTGTTTTTT
CDR3aa: CASSQDGRRNTGELFF

abundance: .
v_gene: TRBV7-9
j_gene: TRBJ2-1
d_gene: .
CDR3nt: TGTGCCAGCAGTTCCCTTAACAATGAGCAGTTCTTC
CDR3aa: CASSSLNNEQFF